The 11 T cell receptor beta chains in this list originate from one sample, sequenced in a study of T cell clonality in common variable immunodeficiency. Their antigen targets remain unknown. Sequencing used immunoSEQ multiplex PCR; TCRdb keeps in-frame clones, though not all of them. The data show fewer than 35,000 clones, with none appearing a single time. Study-wide results and caveats: Reportedly, TCR beta sequences from common variable immunodeficiency showed fewer deletions and N-nucleotide insertions.

The sample comprised peripheral blood mononuclear cells. The receptors stem from a human donor with common variable immunodeficiency.

Concerning this clone: Read coverage stops 3 residues before the CDR3 terminus; the germline J gene supplies the remainder. This chain uses TRBV30 with TRBJ2-4; no definite D call. CDR3 length equals 14 residues. Between the trimmed V and J ends, which lost 8 bases and 0 bases, there was a span of 14 bases. Germline lookup yields CDR1 GTSNPN and CDR2 SVGIG (reference sequence). CDR3 region: CAGLIHGAKNIQYF. The part of the CDR3 DNA that was read is TGTGCCGGGCTGATTCACGGAGCCAAAAACATT.

A word on this clone: The read is 3 residues too short to cover the CDR3 end, so that end is filled in from the germline J gene. This chain uses TRBV18 with TRBJ1-2; D is undetermined. The CDR3 consists of 14 residues. Germline V gene data show CDR1 as KGHSH and CDR2 as LQKENI. The part of the CDR3 DNA that was read is TGTGCCAGCTCACCCTCCGGGGTTGCGGGAGGC. Its translation: CASSPSGVAGG. The whole CDR3 region reads CASSPSGVAGGYTF.

A note on this clone: The CDR3 goes on 3 residues after the read ends, and that part is filled in from the germline J gene. This rearrangement joins TRBV6-1 to TRBJ2-1, with 7 bases fitting TRBD1. The V segment lost 2 bases and the J segment 0 bases; nucleotides outside the gene matches: 7. CDR3 length: 17 amino acids. Germline V gene data show CDR1 as MNHNS and CDR2 as SASEGT. The CDR3 sequence is CASSERTGRSSYNEQFF. The sequenced part of the CDR3 DNA is TGTGCCAGCAGTGAAAGGACAGGCAGGAGCTCCTACAATGAG.

A remark on this clone: The read falls 3 residues short of the CDR3 end, and the missing part is taken from the germline J gene. V gene TRBV18 combines with J gene TRBJ1-1, with 7 nucleotides matching TRBD1. Germline V gene sequence: CDR1 KGHSH, CDR2 LQKENI. This CDR3 has 15 residues. The CDR3 DNA, read in part, is TGTGCCAGCTCACCGGGAGGCTCCGAACAGGGGAAA. It specifies CASSPGGSEQGK. The complete CDR3 reads CASSPGGSEQGKAFF.

This clone was observed a few times. The CDR3 extends 3 residues past the end of the read, so its final part is completed from the germline J gene. The chain couples TRBV11-2 to TRBJ2-7; D might be TRBD2 (5 bases). Germline CDR1 reads SGHAT; CDR2 reads FQNNGV. The V gene lost 6 bases and the J gene lost 3 bases, with 9 bases spanning the gap. This CDR3 has 12 amino acids. The sequenced CDR3 bases are TGTGCCAGCAGACTAGGCCACTACGAG. Its translation: CASRLGHYE. The entire CDR3 reads CASRLGHYEQYF.

About this clone itself: The read stops 3 residues short of the end of the CDR3; the missing end is completed from the germline J gene. The V gene is TRBV2, the J gene TRBJ2-7; 8 bases agree with TRBD2. Per the germline V gene, CDR1 is SNHLY and CDR2 is FYNNEI. The CDR3 consists of 14 residues. Germline trimming cut 3 bases from V and 5 bases from J; bases unmatched to any gene: 6. CDR3 DNA (partial): TGTGCCAGCAGTGATGGGCGGGGGGCAAACGAG. Translation: CASSDGRGANE. The whole CDR3 sequence reads CASSDGRGANEQYF. The complete variable domain, with remaining parts taken from reference TRBV2 and TRBJ2-7, reads EPEVTQTPSHQVTQMGQEVILRCVPISNHLYFYWYRQILGQKVEFLVSFYNNEISEKSEIFDDQFSVERPDGSNFTLKIRSTKLEDSAMYFCASSDGRGANEQYFGPGTRLTVT.

This clone was seen ten or more times. The DNA ends 3 residues before the CDR3 does, and the rest of the CDR3 is filled in from the germline J gene. V gene TRBV7-2 combines with J gene TRBJ2-5, with TRBD2 matching 7 bases. Germline V lookup: CDR1 SGHTA, CDR2 FQGNSA. This CDR3 has 14 residues. The trim removed 4 bases at V and 6 bases at J, leaving 8 bases unmatched. CDR3 DNA (partial): TGTGCCAGCAGCTCCCCCGGGACTACCAAGACC. This gives the protein CASSSPGTTKT. The CDR3 reads in full as CASSSPGTTKTQYF.

On this clone: The read terminates 3 residues before the CDR3 end, so the remaining end is supplied by the germline J gene. The J gene is TRBJ1-2, the V gene TRBV6-2 or TRBV6-3, with 7 bases aligning to TRBD1. The CDR3 spans 14 residues. The germline gives CDR1 MNHEY, CDR2 SVGEGT. After removal of 6 bases from V and 1 base from J, the junction contained 5 bases not matched to a gene. CDR3 bases read: TGTGCCAGCAGGTCGACAGGGATTAACTATGGC. This gives the protein CASRSTGINYG. From start to end, the CDR3 is CASRSTGINYGYTF.

On this clone itself: The read ends 3 residues early relative to the CDR3; the germline J gene fills the gap. V usage is TRBV18 and J usage is TRBJ1-2; TRBD1 aligns across 9 bases. Trimming took 9 bases from V and 7 from J; bases not matched to a gene: 12. Germline V gene lookup returns CDR1 KGHSH and CDR2 LQKENI. The CDR3 loop spans 14 amino acids. The CDR3 loop reads CASSPGQGEVGYTF. The sequenced CDR3 bases are TGTGCCAGTTCTCCGGGACAGGGAGAAGTTGGC.

This clone has more than one count but fewer than ten. The observed sequence ends 3 residues before the CDR3 terminus, with the missing tail filled in from the germline J gene. The gene calls are TRBV7-9 and TRBJ1-1; TRBD1 aligns across 8 bases. The CDR3 length is 13 residues. Unmatched junction bases numbered 0, after V lost 1 base and J lost 5 bases. The germline V gene encodes CDR1 SEHNR and CDR2 FQNEAQ (reference sequence). CDR3 bases read: TGTGCCAGCAGCTTAGGACAGGGGACTGAA. Translated, it gives CASSLGQGTE. The whole CDR3 protein reads CASSLGQGTEAFF.

This clone was seen repeatedly, ten times or more. The read gets to within 3 residues of the CDR3 end, and the germline J gene fills in the rest. The rearrangement uses TRBV5-1 and TRBJ2-3; unclear D gene. The germline V and J ends were trimmed by 0 bases and 1 base, with 3 bases remaining between them. The CDR3 runs 13 residues. The germline CDR1 and CDR2 sequences are SGHRS and YFSETQ. The sequenced part of the CDR3 DNA is TGCGCCAGCAGCTTGGAGCGCACAGATACG. Protein: CASSLERTDT. The whole CDR3 protein is CASSLERTDTQYF.